What follows are 24 T cell receptor beta chains derived from one specimen sequenced in a study of OX40 agonist ivuxolimab in advanced cancers. Libraries were constructed by the immunoSEQ multiplex PCR assay. TCRdb obtained this table from immuneACCESS and retained in-frame rearrangements with V and J assigned. These tables miss some clones; where compared with another copy, unresolved V genes account for less than half of the shortfall, and the remainder is unexplained. Within this sample are approximately 60,000 clones, with 80% to 95% of them counted one time only. 0.55% to 0.8% of the sample lies in the top ten. The sequenced sample was CD4+ or CD8+ T cells sorted from blood, obtained in a trial of the OX40 agonist ivuxolimab. The receptors originated from an adult with an advanced solid tumor such as melanoma, head and neck, liver or kidney cancer.

CDR3 DNA: TGTGCCAGTAGTAACCCCGGGACACCTAACTCCTACAATGAGCAGTTCTTC. This codes for CASSNPGTPNSYNEQFF. V usage is TRBV19 and J usage is TRBJ2-1, with D maybe TRBD1 (6 bases). The CDR3 sequence is 17 residues long. Trimming pared 4 bases from V and 0 bases from J, leaving 16 bases between. Germline loops: CDR1 LNHDA, CDR2 SQIVND (reference sequence).

This chain links TRBV18 with TRBJ1-5; TRBD1 matches at 7 bases. Germline CDR1 KGHSH, CDR2 LQKENI. The CDR3 length is 16 residues. The J segment lost 2 bases and the V segment lost 3 bases, leaving 7 bases of the junction unmatched. The CDR3 region has the DNA TGTGCCAGCTCACCGATACAGGGGTACGGCAATCAGCCCCAGCATTTT. Translation gives CASSPIQGYGNQPQHF.

This rearrangement joins TRBV6-1 to TRBJ2-7, with TRBD1 matching 9 bases. This CDR3 has 15 residues. Per germline, CDR1 MNHNS and CDR2 SASEGT. Trimming took 3 bases from V and 2 from J; bases not matched to a gene: 5. CDR3 sequence reads: CASSDTGGLTYEQYF. CDR3 nucleotides: TGTGCCAGCAGTGATACAGGGGGCCTTACCTACGAGCAGTACTTC.

Only one count was recorded for this clone. This chain joins TRBV5-4 and TRBJ1-3; maybe TRBD1 (5 bases). Germline CDR1 is SGHNT and CDR2 is YYREEE (reference sequence). V dropped 3 bases and J dropped 0 bases, with 10 bases sitting between them. The CDR3 loop spans 15 amino acids. CDR3 in amino acids: CASSWGRSSGNTIYF. The CDR3 DNA follows: TGTGCCAGCAGCTGGGGACGGAGCTCTGGAAACACCATATATTTT. Full variable domain (outside the CDR3, taken from reference TRBV5-4 and TRBJ1-3): ETGVTQSPTHLIKTRGQQVTLRCSSQSGHNTVSWYQQALGQGPQFIFQYYREEENGRGNFPPRFSGLQFPNYSSELNVNALELDDSALYLCASSWGRSSGNTIYFGEGSWLTVV.

The J gene is TRBJ1-3, the V gene TRBV29-1; no definite D call. CDR1 SQVTM and CDR2 ANQGSEA come from the germline V gene. The CDR3 is 13 amino acids. Trimming stripped 6 bases from V and 1 base from J, with 10 bases between. CDR3 protein: CSVLTTSGNTIYF. The CDR3 region has the DNA TGCAGCGTCCTCACCACGTCTGGAAACACCATATATTTT.

The chain recombines TRBV18 with TRBJ2-4; a weak D match, TRBD1 (5 bases). The CDR3 extends over 14 amino acids. From germline, CDR1 is KGHSH and CDR2 LQKENI. V lost 4 bases and J 7 bases, leaving 14 bases between the germline ends. CDR3 amino acids: CASSQTETGNIQYF. The CDR3 DNA reads as TGTGCCAGCTCACAGACAGAAACTGGGAACATTCAGTACTTC.

The chain uses TRBV19 and TRBJ2-1; D is unclear. Between the trimmed V and J ends, which lost 0 bases and 4 bases, there was a span of 10 bases. Germline-derived CDR1 and CDR2 are LNHDA and SQIVND (reference sequence). The CDR3 runs 15 residues. CDR3 protein: CASSIDGLGYNEQFF. CDR3 DNA sequence: TGTGCCAGTAGTATAGATGGGTTAGGTTACAATGAGCAGTTCTTC. The full variable domain, rest sourced from reference TRBV19 and TRBJ2-1, is DGGITQSPKYLFRKEGQNVTLSCEQNLNHDAMYWYRQDPGQGLRLIYYSQIVNDFQKGDIAEGYSVSREKKESFPLTVTSAQKNPTAFYLCASSIDGLGYNEQFFGPGTRLTVL.

The chain has TRBV6-5 and TRBJ1-6, with D possibly TRBD1 on 5 matching bases. V lost 10 bases, J lost 0 bases, and 13 bases lay in between. CDR1 is MNHEY, CDR2 SVGAGI, per germline. The CDR3 has 15 residues. The CDR3 loop reads CATGDRSSYNSPLHF. The CDR3 nucleotides are TGTGCCACCGGAGACAGAAGCTCCTATAATTCACCCCTCCACTTT.

The chain couples TRBV5-1 to TRBJ2-7, with D possibly being TRBD1 (6 bases). CDR3 length: 14 amino acids. The germline gives CDR1 SGHRS, CDR2 YFSETQ. Trimming shortened V by 0 bases and J by 2 bases, and 9 bases separated the two germline ends. The CDR3 sequence: CASSLAGQTYEQYF. DNA for the CDR3: TGCGCCAGCAGCTTGGCCGGACAGACCTACGAGCAGTACTTC.

The rearrangement links TRBV11-2 to TRBJ2-7, with D possibly being TRBD2 (5 bases). The length of the CDR3 is 14 residues. The V and J ends lost 6 bases and 6 bases respectively, with 18 bases between them. Germline CDR1 reads SGHAT; CDR2 reads FQNNGV. The CDR3 spells CASSFGPLRGEQYF. CDR3 nucleotide sequence: TGTGCCAGCAGTTTCGGACCACTACGGGGCGAGCAGTACTTC.

The chain links TRBV7-2 to TRBJ1-3, with 9 bases aligning to TRBD1. This CDR3 contains 15 residues. J lost 2 bases, V lost 1 base, and 0 bases had no gene match. Germline V gives CDR1 SGHTA, CDR2 FQGNSA. The CDR3 loop is CASSLDRGPGNTIYF. DNA for the CDR3: TGTGCCAGCAGCTTAGACAGGGGGCCTGGAAACACCATATATTTT. Based on the CDR3 plus reference TRBV7-2 and TRBJ1-3, the full variable domain is GAGVSQSPSNKVTEKGKDVELRCDPISGHTALYWYRQSLGQGLEFLIYFQGNSAPDKSGLPSDRFSAERTGGSVSTLTIQRTQQEDSAVYLCASSLDRGPGNTIYFGEGSWLTVV.

The V gene is TRBV27, the J gene TRBJ1-6, with 12 bases matching TRBD1. Trimming cost V 7 bases and J 6 bases; bases outside gene matches: 13. Germline V gene lookup returns CDR1 MNHEY and CDR2 SMNVEV (reference sequence). CDR3 length: 18 residues. The CDR3: CASTARGQGALANSPLHF. In DNA form, the CDR3 reads TGTGCCAGCACCGCTAGGGGACAGGGGGCTTTAGCTAATTCACCCCTCCACTTT.

CDR3 sequence (DNA): TGCAGCGTTGAAACCTTTAGGACTAGCGGGAGAATCACAGATACGCAGTATTTT. It codes for CSVETFRTSGRITDTQYF. The rearrangement uses TRBV29-1 and TRBJ2-3; the match to TRBD2 covers 13 bases. Germline values: CDR1 SQVTM, CDR2 ANQGSEA. V lost 2 bases and J lost 2; bases outside the gene matches: 10. There are 18 residues in the CDR3.

The chain couples TRBV19 to TRBJ1-1; D not certain. Per the germline V gene, CDR1 is LNHDA and CDR2 is SQIVND (reference sequence). V was clipped by 8 bases and J by 4 bases, with 14 bases between them. The CDR3 has 13 amino acids. The CDR3 nucleotides read TGTGCCAGTGATTCATCGGGTGGCACTGAAGCTTTCTTT. Translated: CASDSSGGTEAFF.

The chain joins TRBV6-5 to TRBJ1-5; D is perhaps TRBD1 (6 bases). Germline V gene lookup returns CDR1 MNHEY and CDR2 SVGAGI. The germline V and J ends were trimmed by 8 bases and 1 base, with 12 bases remaining between them. This CDR3 region has 14 residues. The CDR3 DNA is TGTGCCAGCGGGGGGGGCGTGAGCAATCAGCCCCAGCATTTT. Amino acid sequence: CASGGGVSNQPQHF.

This chain joins TRBV7-2 and TRBJ2-5, with 13 bases lining up with TRBD2. With 4 bases clipped from V and 7 bases from J, the junction kept 12 bases outside the gene matches. This CDR3 region has 17 residues. Looked up from germline, CDR1 is SGHTA and CDR2 is FQGNSA. CDR3 sequence: CASSWTGTSGVSATQYF. CDR3 nucleotides: TGTGCCAGCAGCTGGACGGGGACTAGCGGGGTGTCCGCGACCCAGTACTTC.

The chain employs TRBV2 and TRBJ2-3; D is uncertain. Germline V CDR1 and CDR2: SNHLY, FYNNEI. Trimming removed 3 bases from V and 0 bases from J, with 4 bases in between. The CDR3 has 13 residues. The chain's CDR3 is CASSDGSTDTQYF. In nucleotides, the CDR3 is TGTGCCAGCAGTGACGGGAGCACAGATACGCAGTATTTT. The full variable domain, in which reference TRBV2 and TRBJ2-3 provide the parts outside the CDR3, is EPEVTQTPSHQVTQMGQEVILRCVPISNHLYFYWYRQILGQKVEFLVSFYNNEISEKSEIFDDQFSVERPDGSNFTLKIRSTKLEDSAMYFCASSDGSTDTQYFGPGTRLTVL.

V gene TRBV2 combines with J gene TRBJ1-5, with 9 positions matching TRBD1. The CDR3 sequence is 14 residues long. Germline assignment: CDR1 SNHLY and CDR2 FYNNEI. V gave up 5 bases and J gave up 2 bases; unmatched junction bases: 1. In DNA form, the CDR3 reads TGTGCCAGCAGTCGGGACAGGGGCAATCAGCCCCAGCATTTT. Its translation: CASSRDRGNQPQHF.

The chain has TRBV11-2 and TRBJ1-2; D is unclear. This CDR3 spans 13 amino acids. Per the germline V gene, CDR1 is SGHAT and CDR2 is FQNNGV. Trimming pared 4 bases from V and 4 bases from J, leaving 10 bases between. CDR3 residues: CASSSGSGYGYTF. CDR3 DNA: TGTGCCAGCAGCTCTGGGTCTGGCTATGGCTACACCTTC. The full variable domain, in which reference TRBV11-2 and TRBJ1-2 provide the parts outside the CDR3, is EAGVAQSPRYKIIEKRQSVAFWCNPISGHATLYWYQQILGQGPKLLIQFQNNGVVDDSQLPKDRFSAERLKGVDSTLKIQPAKLEDSAVYLCASSSGSGYGYTFGSGTRLTVV.

The chain uses TRBV5-1 and TRBJ2-7; 7 bases agree with TRBD1. This CDR3 has 14 residues. Germline V gives CDR1 SGHRS, CDR2 YFSETQ. V lost 4 bases to trimming and J lost 0 bases; unmatched junction nucleotides: 4. Here the CDR3 DNA reads TGCGCCAGCAGCCCGGACAGGATCTCCTACGAGCAGTACTTC. Translation: CASSPDRISYEQYF.

The chain employs TRBV25-1 and TRBJ2-3; tentatively, D is TRBD2 (5 bases). The CDR3 totals 15 residues. The germline V and J ends were trimmed by 5 bases and 4 bases, with 16 bases remaining between them. Germline V gives CDR1 MGHDK, CDR2 SYGVNS. The CDR3 loop reads CASSPASRESDTQYF. Written as DNA, the CDR3 is TGTGCCAGCAGTCCAGCTAGCCGCGAGTCAGATACGCAGTATTTT. Looking up the rest from reference TRBV25-1 and TRBJ2-3 gives the full variable domain: EADIYQTPRYLVIGTGKKITLECSQTMGHDKMYWYQQDPGMELHLIHYSYGVNSTEKGDLSSESTVSRIRTEHFPLTLESARPSHTSQYLCASSPASRESDTQYFGPGTRLTVL.

This chain connects TRBV28 to TRBJ2-7; D might be TRBD2 (5 bases). The CDR3 extends over 12 amino acids. Germline V gene sequence: CDR1 MDHEN, CDR2 SYDVKM. The germline V and J ends were trimmed by 10 bases and 2 bases, with 12 bases remaining between them. CDR3 in DNA: TGTGCCATCGGGGTTACAACCTACGAGCAGTACTTC. Its protein product is CAIGVTTYEQYF.

This CDR3 is CASSIDPRGAFF. The CDR3 nucleotides read TGTGCCAGCAGCATAGACCCCAGGGGAGCTTTCTTT. The chain uses TRBV7-9 and TRBJ1-1; TRBD1 is a possible D gene (6 bases). V lost 5 bases and J lost 10, with 14 bases in between. The CDR3 loop spans 12 amino acids. Germline V gives CDR1 SEHNR, CDR2 FQNEAQ (reference sequence).

The chain carries TRBV19 and TRBJ1-5, with 9 nucleotides matching TRBD1. V gave up 4 bases and J gave up 6 bases; unmatched junction bases: 10. Germline V gene sequence: CDR1 LNHDA, CDR2 SQIVND (reference sequence). This CDR3 is built from 16 residues. The chain's CDR3 is CASSTSDRGEGQPQHF. The DNA of the CDR3 is TGTGCCAGTAGTACCTCCGACAGGGGGGAGGGTCAGCCCCAGCATTTT.